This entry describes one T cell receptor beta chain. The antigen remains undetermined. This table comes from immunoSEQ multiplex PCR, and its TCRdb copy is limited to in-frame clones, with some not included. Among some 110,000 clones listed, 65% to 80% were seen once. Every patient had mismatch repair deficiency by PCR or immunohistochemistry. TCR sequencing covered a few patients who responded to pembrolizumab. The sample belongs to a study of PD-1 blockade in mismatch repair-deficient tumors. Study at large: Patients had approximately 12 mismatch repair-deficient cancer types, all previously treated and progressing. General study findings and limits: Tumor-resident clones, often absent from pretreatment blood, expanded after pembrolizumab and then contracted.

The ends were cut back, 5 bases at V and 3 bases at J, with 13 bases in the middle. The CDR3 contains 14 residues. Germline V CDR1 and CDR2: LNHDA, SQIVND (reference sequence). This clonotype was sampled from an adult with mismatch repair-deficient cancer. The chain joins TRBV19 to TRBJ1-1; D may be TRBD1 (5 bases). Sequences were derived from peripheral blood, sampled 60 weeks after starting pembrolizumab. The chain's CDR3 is CASSARGGDTEAFF. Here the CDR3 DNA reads TGTGCCAGTAGTGCTAGGGGAGGGGACACTGAAGCTTTCTTT.